This TCR beta chain emerged from a study of monozygotic twins with inflammatory bowel disease (dated by TCRdb to between 2017 and 2020). As for the study more broadly: A total of about 28 monozygotic twin pairs were included in the full study, comprising nine German pairs (four IBD-concordant, five IBD-discordant) and 19 IBD-discordant Danish pairs. Each individual had, on average, about 151 000 unique TCRalpha sequences and 181 000 unique TCRbeta sequences available for analysis. Disease-associated traits were sought mainly through comparisons between IBD patients and their genetically identical healthy co-twins within discordant pairs.

From each donor, a roughly 2.7 ml peripheral blood sample was collected into PAXgene tubes and kept at -80 degrees C. Without any T cell sorting, total RNA was extracted from whole blood using the PAXgene blood miRNA kit on an automated QIAcube. Peripheral blood from monozygotic twin pairs concordant or discordant for inflammatory bowel disease was subjected to deep TCRalpha and TCRbeta repertoire profiling with unique molecular barcoding. Smoking habits were recorded for all twin pairs, and each individual was classified as a current, former or never smoker. Library construction relied on 5' RACE. Preparation of each TCR library used around 3.5 ug of total RNA. For each sample, cDNA synthesis was carried out in eight separate reactions using SMARTScribe reverse transcriptase. During cDNA synthesis, template switching introduced unique molecular identifiers that contained a 6-nucleotide sample barcode. TCRalpha and TCRbeta cDNA was amplified by two nested PCRs of around 16 and 10 cycles, with bead purification after each PCR. Before amplification, the cDNA was treated with uracil DNA-glycosylase and purified using the QIAquick PCR purification kit. The second PCR added Illumina TruSeq-compatible adapters along with sample-specific barcodes. Library quality and concentration were assessed using TapeStation and Qubit, and roughly 5 ng of each library was pooled. Sequencing of pooled libraries was carried out on an Illumina HiSeq2500 single-index Rapid Run using 2 x 100 bp reads and custom sequencing primers. As for how the authors treated the data: PCR and sequencing errors were corrected by UMI-based consensus assembly using MiGEC version 1.2.6. V(D)J alignment, clonotype assembly and CDR3 extraction were performed with MiXCR version 2.1.1. Normalisation of gene usage, clonotype sharing and MAIT/NKT TCR abundance was achieved by analysing the top 1000, 10 000 and 20 000 clonotypes per sample. After downsampling to 27 000 UMIs, diversity was calculated as the inverse Simpson index using the vegan R package. Paired Mann-Whitney U tests were applied to discordant twin pairs, and Benjamini-Hochberg correction was used for multiple testing. The reads were reprocessed in TCRdb, with one entry per CDR3 protein sequence and no accompanying DNA. These V and J calls rely on TCRdb rather than the paper's analysis. The sample's own table lists 350,000 to 500,000 distinct CDR3 sequences. The ten top clones hold about 2.2% of the sample.

The full study reports these points: Repertoire similarity did not differ between concordant and discordant twins, which could be due to limited statistical power. TCRbeta repertoire diversity, by inverse Simpson index, was decreased in IBD patients compared with their healthy co-twins. No single strong signal or clonotype linked to IBD turned up in the results, so the idea that one exists was not supported. Because patients received different immunosuppressive treatments, the repertoires may have picked up extra background noise and variability between individuals. Compared with healthy twins, IBD patients had fewer clonotypes in common with other individuals, a difference most pronounced in patients showing signs of disease activity. The analysis was unable to tell different T cell subtypes apart.

The CDR3 runs 16 residues from the cysteine to the phenylalanine. Only the protein is available. In the germline V gene, CDR1 corresponds to SGHTA and CDR2 to FQGNSA. With respect to this clonotype: Its specific antigen is unknown.

The V gene is TRBV7-2 and the J gene is TRBJ2-1; TCRdb returns TRBD2, unconfirmable since there is no DNA. Sequencing was performed on blood. The receptor was derived from a human donor with ulcerative colitis or Crohn's disease, or a healthy co-twin of an affected twin (not recorded which). The CDR3 sequence is CASSPRSGGAGNEQFF. With the rest looked up from the reference TRBV7-2 and TRBJ2-1 genes rather than sequenced, the full variable domain is GAGVSQSPSNKVTEKGKDVELRCDPISGHTALYWYRQSLGQGLEFLIYFQGNSAPDKSGLPSDRFSAERTGGSVSTLTIQRTQQEDSAVYLCASSPRSGGAGNEQFFGPGTRLTVL.